One and the same sample provided the 22 T cell receptor beta chains below, sequenced in a study of blood T cell repertoires in COVID-19 (dated by TCRdb to 2018 to 2020). Library generation was performed with the immunoSEQ multiplex PCR assay. Held by TCRdb, this immuneACCESS table contains in-frame sequences only and omits some clones. Under half of the omission traces to an unresolved V gene where checked; the cause of the rest is unknown. A total of 99,000 or so clones appear in this sample, roughly 80% of them only once. Jointly, the top ten make up roughly 19% of the sample. Sequences were obtained from peripheral blood. Receptors originate from a woman in her 70s with acute or convalescent COVID-19.

The chain joins TRBV5-1 to TRBJ2-5; TRBD2 matches at 9 bases. Germline CDR1 and CDR2: SGHRS and YFSETQ. This CDR3 is built from 18 residues. V was pared by 2 bases and J by 1 base, with 12 bases of the junction left unmatched. The CDR3 bases are TGCGCCAGCAGCTTAGGAGTCGGAGCGGGGGGACCCCAAGAGACCCAGTACTTC. This encodes CASSLGVGAGGPQETQYF.

The genes are TRBV5-4 and TRBJ1-2, with TRBD1 matching 12 bases. The CDR3 is 15 residues long. Trimming took 2 bases from V and 7 from J; bases not matched to a gene: 6. Per the germline V gene, CDR1 is SGHNT and CDR2 is YYREEE (reference sequence). CDR3 residues: CASSLTGTGGSGYTF. DNA for the CDR3: TGTGCCAGCAGCTTAACCGGGACAGGGGGCTCTGGCTACACCTTC.

This chain links TRBV7-2 with TRBJ1-1, with 10 bases lining up with TRBD1. The CDR3 length is 17 residues. Unmatched junction bases numbered 6, after V lost 2 bases and J lost 0 bases. CDR1 and CDR2 (germline): SGHTA, FQGNSA. DNA for the CDR3: TGTGCCAGCAGCTTAATCGACAGGGGGCAAATGAACACTGAAGCTTTCTTT. Protein product: CASSLIDRGQMNTEAFF. Complete variable domain (other parts from reference TRBV7-2 and TRBJ1-1): GAGVSQSPSNKVTEKGKDVELRCDPISGHTALYWYRQSLGQGLEFLIYFQGNSAPDKSGLPSDRFSAERTGGSVSTLTIQRTQQEDSAVYLCASSLIDRGQMNTEAFFGQGTRLTVV.

The J gene is TRBJ2-3, the V gene TRBV10-1; the D is unclear. The CDR3 consists of 12 residues. The germline gives CDR1 WNHNN, CDR2 SYGVQD (reference sequence). V lost 1 base and J 5 bases, leaving 4 bases between the germline ends. The CDR3 DNA reads TGCGCCAGCAGTGAGTTCGGAGATACGCAGTATTTT. This encodes CASSEFGDTQYF.

This clone was counted a few times. The chain uses TRBV4-1 and TRBJ1-4; maybe TRBD1 (6 bases). The germline V and J ends were trimmed by 3 bases and 0 bases, with 11 bases remaining between them. This CDR3 has 16 residues. CDR1 and CDR2 from the germline V gene are MGHRA and YSYEKL. This chain's CDR3 is CASSQGAMATNEKLFF. In DNA, the CDR3 is TGCGCCAGCAGCCAGGGGGCGATGGCAACTAATGAAAAACTGTTTTTT.

The V gene is TRBV11-1, the J gene TRBJ1-1; D call uncertain. This CDR3 is built from 15 residues. The V and J ends lost 6 bases and 4 bases respectively, with 18 bases between them. Germline V gene lookup returns CDR1 SGHAT and CDR2 FQDESV (reference sequence). The CDR3: CASSLLTMGGTEAFF. The CDR3 DNA reads TGTGCCAGCAGTCTTCTTACGATGGGAGGCACTGAAGCTTTCTTT.

The chain recombines TRBV13 with TRBJ1-1, with D tentatively TRBD1 (6 bases). The ends were cut back, 8 bases at V and 2 bases at J, with 24 bases in the middle. The CDR3 totals 17 residues. Germline V gene lookup returns CDR1 PRHDT and CDR2 FYEKMQ (reference sequence). CDR3: CASRGGRLVRGNTEAFF. DNA for the CDR3: TGTGCCAGCCGGGGGGGCCGCCTTGTTCGGGGAAACACTGAAGCTTTCTTT.

The rearrangement links TRBV29-1 to TRBJ2-5; maybe TRBD2 (6 bases). The CDR3 contains 12 residues. CDR1 is SQVTM, CDR2 ANQGSEA, per germline. V was clipped by 4 bases and J by 2 bases, with 8 bases between them. The CDR3 region has the DNA TGCAGCGTTGCTGCGGGACAAGAGACCCAGTACTTC. Translated, it gives CSVAAGQETQYF. Filled out from reference TRBV29-1 and TRBJ2-5, the complete variable domain reads SAVISQKPSRDICQRGTSLTIQCQVDSQVTMMFWYRQQPGQSLTLIATANQGSEATYESGFVIDKFPISRPNLTFSTLTVSNMSPEDSSIYLCSVAAGQETQYFGPGTRLLVL.

V usage is TRBV5-1 and J usage is TRBJ1-3; D not resolved. Germline loops: CDR1 SGHRS, CDR2 YFSETQ. Between the trimmed V and J ends, which lost 4 bases and 2 bases, there was a span of 10 bases. CDR3 length: 14 residues. DNA of the CDR3: TGCGCCAGCAGCCCCCAGATCCCTGGAAACACCATATATTTT. It translates to CASSPQIPGNTIYF.

The genes are TRBV6-5 and TRBJ2-4; 8 bases map to TRBD1. CDR3 length equals 15 residues. Germline CDR1 is MNHEY and CDR2 is SVGAGI. Germline trimming cut 2 bases from V and 9 bases from J; bases unmatched to any gene: 9. CDR3 in DNA: TGTGCCAGCAGTTACCGACAGGGGAGAGAACGCATTCAGTACTTC. It encodes CASSYRQGRERIQYF.

This clone was counted between two and nine times. The chain joins TRBV7-2 to TRBJ2-5, with TRBD1 as a possible D gene (5 bases). There are 12 residues in the CDR3. Germline-derived CDR1 and CDR2 are SGHTA and FQGNSA. Trimming took off 4 bases at V and 7 bases at J, with 10 bases between the two ends. The CDR3 nucleotides are TGTGCCAGCAGCTCCCTCCAGGGGACCCAGTACTTC. It encodes CASSSLQGTQYF.

The gene calls are TRBV6-5 and TRBJ2-5, with D perhaps TRBD1 (6 bases). The CDR3 loop spans 13 amino acids. The V gene's germline CDR1 is MNHEY and CDR2 SVGAGI. Trimming removed 5 bases from V and 5 bases from J, with 12 bases in between. The CDR3 region is CASSRTGRETQYF. DNA for the CDR3: TGTGCCAGCAGTAGAACAGGGCGGGAGACCCAGTACTTC.

The V call is TRBV6-2 or TRBV6-3, the J call TRBJ1-6; 7 nucleotides align to TRBD1. V was clipped by 4 bases and J by 8 bases; unmatched bases: 5. Looked up from germline, CDR1 is MNHEY and CDR2 is SVGEGT. CDR3 length equals 14 residues. The chain's CDR3 is CASSLNRGDSPLHF. The CDR3 coding sequence is TGTGCCAGCAGTTTAAACAGGGGAGATTCACCCCTCCACTTT.

The chain links TRBV14 to TRBJ2-7; TRBD1 aligns across 10 bases. V dropped 2 bases and J dropped 2; count of bases not matched to a gene: 3. Per the germline V gene, CDR1 is SGHDN and CDR2 is FVKESK. The CDR3 is 15 amino acids. The chain's CDR3 is CASSQLGQGAYEQYF. The CDR3 DNA follows: TGTGCCAGCAGCCAACTAGGACAGGGGGCCTACGAGCAGTACTTC. Full variable domain (outside the CDR3, taken from reference TRBV14 and TRBJ2-7): EAGVTQFPSHSVIEKGQTVTLRCDPISGHDNLYWYRRVMGKEIKFLLHFVKESKQDESGMPNNRFLAERTGGTYSTLKVQPAELEDSGVYFCASSQLGQGAYEQYFGPGTRLTVT.

The chain has TRBV30 and TRBJ1-2; TRBD1 matches at 9 bases. The CDR3 is made up of 15 amino acids. J gave up 2 bases and V 2 bases, and 6 bases lay outside the gene matches. Per germline, CDR1 GTSNPN and CDR2 SVGIG (reference sequence). For the CDR3, the DNA is TGTGCCTGGAGTATCGGGACAGGGAGAAACTATGGCTACACCTTC. It yields the protein CAWSIGTGRNYGYTF.

This chain uses TRBV11-1 with TRBJ2-1, with D perhaps TRBD1 (5 bases). The germline CDR1 and CDR2 sequences are SGHAT and FQDESV (reference sequence). The CDR3 runs 14 residues. V gave up 5 bases and J gave up 6 bases, with 14 bases separating them. CDR3 DNA: TGTGCCAGCAGCGCATGGGAAAGGGGCAATGAGCAGTTCTTC. It encodes CASSAWERGNEQFF.

The CDR3 loop reads CASGLAGDETQYF. CDR3 nucleotides: TGTGCGTCGGGGCTAGCGGGGGATGAGACCCAGTACTTC. The J gene is TRBJ2-5, the V gene TRBV3-1 (or the pseudogene TRBV3-2); 10 bases line up with TRBD2. Germline V CDR1 and CDR2: LGHDT, YNNKEL (reference sequence). The CDR3 totals 13 residues.

J is TRBJ1-1 and V is TRBV6-5, with D unresolved. CDR1 and CDR2 from the germline V gene are MNHEY and SVGAGI. V was cut by 4 bases and J by 1 base, with 10 bases left in between. The CDR3 sequence is 14 residues long. This CDR3 reads CASSLSTANTEAFF. The CDR3 DNA is TGTGCCAGCAGTTTGAGTACAGCGAACACTGAAGCTTTCTTT.

The rearrangement uses TRBV5-1 and TRBJ2-3, with TRBD2 as a possible D gene (5 bases). CDR1 is SGHRS and CDR2 is YFSETQ in the germline V gene. V dropped 0 bases and J dropped 5 bases, with 10 bases sitting between them. The CDR3 runs 14 residues. The CDR3 is CASSLVLVGDTQYF. CDR3 DNA sequence: TGCGCCAGCAGCTTGGTACTAGTCGGAGATACGCAGTATTTT. The entire variable domain, with the rest obtained from reference TRBV5-1 and TRBJ2-3, is as follows: KAGVTQTPRYLIKTRGQQVTLSCSPISGHRSVSWYQQTPGQGLQFLFEYFSETQRNKGNFPGRFSGRQFSNSRSEMNVSTLELGDSALYLCASSLVLVGDTQYFGPGTRLTVL.

This rearrangement joins TRBV19 to TRBJ2-7; TRBD2 might be the D (5 bases). Trimming left V 2 bases short and J 7 bases short, with 12 bases between. The CDR3 runs 13 residues. Per the germline V gene, CDR1 is LNHDA and CDR2 is SQIVND (reference sequence). CDR3 amino acids: CASSIWPRREQYF. The CDR3 DNA reads TGTGCCAGTAGTATATGGCCTCGGAGGGAGCAGTACTTC.

The chain employs TRBV14 and TRBJ2-1; D gene ambiguous. The length of the CDR3 is 15 residues. In germline, CDR1 is SGHDN, CDR2 FVKESK. The V end was cut by 4 bases, the J end by 3 bases, with 13 bases between. DNA of the CDR3: TGTGCCAGCAGCCCGCTAAGCACTTACTACAATGAGCAGTTCTTC. Translated, it gives CASSPLSTYYNEQFF.

The CDR3 is CASSPDREETQYF. In nucleotides, the CDR3 is TGTGCCAGCAGTCCGGACAGGGAGGAGACCCAGTACTTC. The genes are TRBV27 and TRBJ2-5; 8 nucleotides line up with TRBD1. Germline lookup yields CDR1 MNHEY and CDR2 SMNVEV (reference sequence). The CDR3 is 13 residues long. The junction had 4 bases not matched to a gene; V was cut back by 5 bases and J by 5 bases.